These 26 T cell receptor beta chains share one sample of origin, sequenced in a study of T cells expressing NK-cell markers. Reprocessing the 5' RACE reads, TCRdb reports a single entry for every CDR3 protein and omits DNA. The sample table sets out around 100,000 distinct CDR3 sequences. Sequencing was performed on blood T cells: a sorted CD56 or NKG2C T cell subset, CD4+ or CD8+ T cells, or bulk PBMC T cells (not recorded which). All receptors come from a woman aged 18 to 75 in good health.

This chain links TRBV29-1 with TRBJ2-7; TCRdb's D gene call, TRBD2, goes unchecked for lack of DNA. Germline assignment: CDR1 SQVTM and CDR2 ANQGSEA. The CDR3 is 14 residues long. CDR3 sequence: CSVDLRGRIEEQYF.

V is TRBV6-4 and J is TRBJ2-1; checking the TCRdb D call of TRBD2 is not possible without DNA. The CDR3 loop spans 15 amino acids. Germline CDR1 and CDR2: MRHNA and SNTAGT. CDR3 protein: CASSDSAGGYNEQFF.

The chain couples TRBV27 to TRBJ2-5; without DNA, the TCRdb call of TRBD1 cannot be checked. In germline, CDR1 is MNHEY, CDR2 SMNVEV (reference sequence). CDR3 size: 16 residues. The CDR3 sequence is CASSSGDAGTIETQYF.

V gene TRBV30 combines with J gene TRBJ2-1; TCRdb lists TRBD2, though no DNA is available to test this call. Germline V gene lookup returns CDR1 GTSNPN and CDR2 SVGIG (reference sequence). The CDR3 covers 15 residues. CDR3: CAWSLGTSGYNEQFF.

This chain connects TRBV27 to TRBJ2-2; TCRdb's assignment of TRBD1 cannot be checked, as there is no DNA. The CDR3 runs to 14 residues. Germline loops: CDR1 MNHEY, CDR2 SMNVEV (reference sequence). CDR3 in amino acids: CASSWGQGAGELFF.

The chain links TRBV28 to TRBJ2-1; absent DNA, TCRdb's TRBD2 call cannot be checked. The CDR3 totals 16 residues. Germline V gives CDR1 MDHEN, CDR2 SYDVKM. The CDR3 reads CASSVSSGSGYNEQFF.

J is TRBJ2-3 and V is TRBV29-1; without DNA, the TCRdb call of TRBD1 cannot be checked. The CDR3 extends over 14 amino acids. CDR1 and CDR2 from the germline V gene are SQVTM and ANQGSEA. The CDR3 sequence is CSVESWQGKDTQYF.

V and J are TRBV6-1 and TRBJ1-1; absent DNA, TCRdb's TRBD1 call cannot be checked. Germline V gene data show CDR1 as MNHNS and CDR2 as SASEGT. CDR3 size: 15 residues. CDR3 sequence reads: CASTSSGQGNTEAFF.

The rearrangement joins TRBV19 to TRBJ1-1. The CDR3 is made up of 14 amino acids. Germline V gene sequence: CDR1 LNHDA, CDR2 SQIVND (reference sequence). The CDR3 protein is CASSISPGNTEAFF.

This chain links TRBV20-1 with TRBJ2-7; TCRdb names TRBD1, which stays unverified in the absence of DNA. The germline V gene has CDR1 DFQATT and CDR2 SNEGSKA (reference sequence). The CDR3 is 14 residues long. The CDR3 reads CSAWQPGSGAQQYF.

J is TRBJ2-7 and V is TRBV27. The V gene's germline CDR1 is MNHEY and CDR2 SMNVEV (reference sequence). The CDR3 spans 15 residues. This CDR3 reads CASSSFPDISYEQYF.

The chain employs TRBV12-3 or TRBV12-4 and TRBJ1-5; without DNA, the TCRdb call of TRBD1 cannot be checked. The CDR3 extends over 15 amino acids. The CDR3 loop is CASSLLSGGNQPQHF.

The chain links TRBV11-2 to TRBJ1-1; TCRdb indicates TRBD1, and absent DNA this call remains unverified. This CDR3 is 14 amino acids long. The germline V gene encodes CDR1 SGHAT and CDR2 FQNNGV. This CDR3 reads CASTDQRGYTEAFF.

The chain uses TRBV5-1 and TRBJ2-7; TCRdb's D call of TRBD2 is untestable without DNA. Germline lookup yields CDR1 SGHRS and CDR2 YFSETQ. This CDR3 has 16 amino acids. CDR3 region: CASSLAEGPTTYEQYF.

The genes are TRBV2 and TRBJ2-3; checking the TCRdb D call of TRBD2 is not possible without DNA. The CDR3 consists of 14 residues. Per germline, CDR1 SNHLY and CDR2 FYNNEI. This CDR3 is CASGGGTRADTQYF.

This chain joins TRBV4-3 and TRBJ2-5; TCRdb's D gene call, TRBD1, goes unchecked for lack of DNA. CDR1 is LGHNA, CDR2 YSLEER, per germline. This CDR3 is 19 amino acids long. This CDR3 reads CASSQDLSPSHRVEKTQYF.

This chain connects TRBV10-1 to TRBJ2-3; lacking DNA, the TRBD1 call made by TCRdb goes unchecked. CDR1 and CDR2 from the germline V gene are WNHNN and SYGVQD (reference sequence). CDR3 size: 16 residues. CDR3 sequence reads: CASSEFVGGNTDTQYF.

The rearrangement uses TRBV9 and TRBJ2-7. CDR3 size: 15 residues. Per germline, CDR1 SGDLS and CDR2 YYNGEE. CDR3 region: CASSVEGTSSYEQYF. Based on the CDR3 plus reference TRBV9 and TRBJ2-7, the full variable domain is DSGVTQTPKHLITATGQRVTLRCSPRSGDLSVYWYQQSLDQGLQFLIQYYNGEERAKGNILERFSAQQFPDLHSELNLSSLELGDSALYFCASSVEGTSSYEQYFGPGTRLTVT.

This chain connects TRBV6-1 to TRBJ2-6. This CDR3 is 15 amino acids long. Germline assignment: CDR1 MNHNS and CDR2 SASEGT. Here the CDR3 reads CASSEGLSGANVLTF.

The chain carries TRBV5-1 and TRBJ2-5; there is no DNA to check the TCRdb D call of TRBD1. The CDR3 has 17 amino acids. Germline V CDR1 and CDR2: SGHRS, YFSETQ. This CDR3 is CASAPVGAPSLQETQYF.

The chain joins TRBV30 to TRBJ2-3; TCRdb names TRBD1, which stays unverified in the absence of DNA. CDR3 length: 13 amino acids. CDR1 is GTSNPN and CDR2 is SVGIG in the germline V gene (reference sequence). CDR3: CAWSQGNTDTQYF.

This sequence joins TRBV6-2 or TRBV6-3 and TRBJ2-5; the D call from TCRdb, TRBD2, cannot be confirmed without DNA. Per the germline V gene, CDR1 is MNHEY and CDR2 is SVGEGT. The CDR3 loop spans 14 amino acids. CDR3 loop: CASSYNQGPSTQYF.

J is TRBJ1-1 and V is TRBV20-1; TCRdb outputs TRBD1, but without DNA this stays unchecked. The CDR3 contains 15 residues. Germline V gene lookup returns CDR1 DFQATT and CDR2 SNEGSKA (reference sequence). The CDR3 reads CSARRGRGLWPEAFF.

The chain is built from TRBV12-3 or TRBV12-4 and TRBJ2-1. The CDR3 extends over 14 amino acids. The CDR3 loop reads CASTYTEIYNEQFF.

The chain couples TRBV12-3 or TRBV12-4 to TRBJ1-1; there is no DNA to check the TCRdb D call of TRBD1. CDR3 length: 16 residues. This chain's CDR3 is CASSLAFGGLGTEAFF.

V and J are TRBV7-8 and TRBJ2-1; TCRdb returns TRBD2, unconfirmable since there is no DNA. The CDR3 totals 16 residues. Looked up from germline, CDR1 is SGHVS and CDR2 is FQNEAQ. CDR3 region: CASSPHQRYDYNEQFF.